The 9 T cell receptor beta chains below all came from one sample that was sequenced in a study of blood T cell repertoires in COVID-19. Generated by immunoSEQ multiplex PCR, the TCRdb table keeps only in-frame clones and is missing some. The sample holds around 53,000 clones, roughly nine tenths seen once. Material for sequencing was peripheral blood. The origin of the receptors is a human donor in a cohort sampled during active COVID-19.

This chain uses TRBV4-3 with TRBJ1-3; 9 bases align to TRBD1. The length of the CDR3 is 21 residues. The germline V gene encodes CDR1 LGHNA and CDR2 YSLEER. Trimming at V came to 2 bases and at J to 5 bases, leaving 22 bases not matched to a gene. CDR3 sequence reads: CASSQLIRGQGDVVDRNTIYF. The DNA of the CDR3 is TGCGCCAGCAGCCAACTCATAAGGGGACAGGGTGATGTAGTCGACAGAAACACCATATATTTT.

The chain joins TRBV5-1 to TRBJ2-1; 9 nucleotides match TRBD2. Per the germline V gene, CDR1 is SGHRS and CDR2 is YFSETQ. This CDR3 contains 15 residues. With 4 bases clipped from V and 9 bases from J, the junction kept 11 bases outside the gene matches. The CDR3 spells CASSPGGGDSSEQFF. DNA for the CDR3: TGCGCCAGCAGCCCCGGCGGGGGGGACAGTAGTGAGCAGTTCTTC.

This rearrangement joins TRBV5-5 to TRBJ2-1; TRBD1 matches at 10 bases. Germline CDR1 SGHKS, CDR2 YYEKEE (reference sequence). The CDR3 consists of 14 residues. The ends lost 0 bases at V and 12 bases at J; junction bases unmatched: 6. CDR3 sequence: CASSLGGQGLGQFF. DNA for the CDR3: TGTGCCAGCAGCTTGGGGGGACAGGGGTTAGGGCAGTTCTTC.

The CDR3 bases are TGTGCCAGCAGCCCGAACAGGGGAAACACCATATATTTT. This sequence encodes CASSPNRGNTIYF. The chain uses TRBV11-3 and TRBJ1-3; possibly TRBD1 for D (5 bases). V lost 5 bases and J lost 4, with 9 bases in between. Germline CDR1 SGHNT, CDR2 YENEEA. The CDR3 is 13 amino acids. The full variable domain, its missing parts supplied by reference TRBV11-3 and TRBJ1-3, is EAGVVQSPRYKIIEKKQPVAFWCNPISGHNTLYWYLQNLGQGPELLIRYENEEAVDDSQLPKDRFSAERLKGVDSTLKIQPAELGDSAVYLCASSPNRGNTIYFGEGSWLTVV.

The rearrangement links TRBV25-1 to TRBJ1-2; 7 bases are a match to TRBD1. The trim removed 3 bases at V and 5 bases at J, leaving 9 bases unmatched. Germline CDR1 and CDR2: MGHDK and SYGVNS. The CDR3 has 15 amino acids. Here the CDR3 reads CASSEYGDSFYGYTF. CDR3 sequence (DNA): TGTGCCAGCAGTGAGTACGGGGACAGCTTTTATGGCTACACCTTC.

The chain carries TRBV2 and TRBJ1-5, with D possibly matching TRBD1 (6 bases). This CDR3 region has 12 residues. Deletions cut 8 bases from V and 7 bases from J, with 12 bases between. In germline, CDR1 is SNHLY, CDR2 FYNNEI. CDR3: CASCTGRQPQHF. The CDR3 DNA is TGTGCCAGCTGCACAGGGCGGCAGCCCCAGCATTTT.

The chain joins TRBV6-6 to TRBJ1-4, with TRBD1 as a possible D gene (5 bases). CDR3 length: 15 residues. Between the trimmed V and J ends, which lost 7 bases and 8 bases, there was a span of 20 bases. In germline, CDR1 is MNHNY, CDR2 SVGAGI (reference sequence). The CDR3 reads CASTSPARTGEKLFF. The CDR3 DNA reads as TGTGCCAGCACTAGTCCGGCCAGAACAGGAGAAAAACTGTTTTTT.

The chain carries TRBV4-2 and TRBJ1-1, with 7 nucleotides matching TRBD1. The CDR3 runs 17 residues. Germline V lookup: CDR1 LGHNA, CDR2 YNFKEQ. Trimming took 0 bases from V and 4 from J; bases not matched to a gene: 11. The CDR3 region is CASSQDAPAQGGTEAFF. CDR3 coding DNA: TGTGCCAGCAGCCAAGATGCGCCAGCCCAGGGGGGCACTGAAGCTTTCTTT.

V usage is TRBV9 and J usage is TRBJ2-3; D is perhaps TRBD2 (6 bases). Trimming shortened V by 3 bases and J by 6 bases, and 23 bases separated the two germline ends. This CDR3 is 17 amino acids long. CDR1 is SGDLS and CDR2 is YYNGEE in the germline V gene. Written as DNA, the CDR3 is TGTGCCAGCAGCGCTGCCCCTCCGGGACTCGACTTTGATACGCAGTATTTT. Residues: CASSAAPPGLDFDTQYF.